These 16 T cell receptor beta chains came from one sample sequenced in a study of blood T cell repertoires in COVID-19. TCRdb's copy holds only in-frame clones and misses some; the assay was immunoSEQ multiplex PCR. Here the sample spans about 180,000 clones, around 85% being singletons. Sequencing input: peripheral blood. The receptor source for this set is a man aged 50 or older with active or convalescent COVID-19.

The DNA for the CDR3 is TGTGCCAGCAGCCCCCACAGGGGCCTAAGCAATCAGCCCCAGCATTTT. Amino acid sequence: CASSPHRGLSNQPQHF. This chain connects TRBV5-6 to TRBJ1-5, with 7 nucleotides matching TRBD1. The CDR3 spans 16 residues. Germline CDR1 is SGHDT and CDR2 is YYEEEE. V lost 4 bases and J lost 1; bases outside the gene matches: 8.

The V gene is TRBV18, the J gene TRBJ2-7; a possible D gene is TRBD1 (6 bases). With 3 bases removed from V and 7 bases from J, the gap between germline ends came to 16 bases. Germline values: CDR1 KGHSH, CDR2 LQKENI. CDR3 length equals 14 residues. DNA for the CDR3: TGTGCCAGCTCACCCAGGGACACCCCTCGAGAGCAGTACTTC. Its protein is CASSPRDTPREQYF.

The V call is TRBV19, the J call TRBJ1-3; TRBD1 is a possible D gene (6 bases). Trimming stripped 8 bases from V and 4 bases from J, with 15 bases between. The CDR3 runs to 14 residues. Germline V gene data show CDR1 as LNHDA and CDR2 as SQIVND (reference sequence). CDR3 sequence (DNA): TGTGCCAGTGGGGAACAGGGATCGGGAAACACCATATATTTT. This gives the protein CASGEQGSGNTIYF.

The chain couples TRBV7-2 to TRBJ2-2; tentatively, D is TRBD1 (5 bases). This CDR3 contains 13 residues. The V gene's germline CDR1 is SGHTA and CDR2 FQGNSA. Trimming cost V 1 base and J 6 bases, with 6 bases left between them. For the CDR3, the DNA is TGTGCCAGCAGCTTAGTAGGGGCCGGGGAGCTGTTTTTT. Protein product: CASSLVGAGELFF.

The chain uses TRBV24-1 and TRBJ1-2, with TRBD1 matching 8 bases. Germline CDR1 reads KGHDR; CDR2 reads SFDVKD. V dropped 2 bases and J dropped 4; count of bases not matched to a gene: 5. This CDR3 is built from 15 residues. CDR3 sequence (DNA): TGTGCCACCAGTGATTATGGACAGGGCATCTATGGCTACACCTTC. It translates to CATSDYGQGIYGYTF.

The V and J genes are TRBV7-2 and TRBJ1-1; D is unclear. The germline V gene encodes CDR1 SGHTA and CDR2 FQGNSA. CDR3 length equals 14 residues. V gave up 4 bases and J gave up 2 bases, with 11 bases separating them. CDR3 in DNA: TGTGCCAGCAGCTCCTCGACTCTTAACACTGAAGCTTTCTTT. It codes for CASSSSTLNTEAFF.

J is TRBJ2-2 and V is TRBV7-9; TRBD1 matches at 7 bases. The J segment lost 2 bases and the V segment lost 1 base, leaving 4 bases of the junction unmatched. The CDR3 extends over 16 amino acids. Germline assignment: CDR1 SEHNR and CDR2 FQNEAQ (reference sequence). CDR3 sequence (DNA): TGTGCCAGCAGCTTAGATAACAGGGGAAACACCGGGGAGCTGTTTTTT. This gives the protein CASSLDNRGNTGELFF.

A single count supports this clone. Other DNA sequences in the sample encode the same CDR3. The V call is TRBV2, the J call TRBJ1-5; D gene unclear. Germline values: CDR1 SNHLY, CDR2 FYNNEI. V was trimmed by 5 bases and J by 0 bases, leaving 8 bases between them. The CDR3 extends over 14 amino acids. The CDR3 region is CASSTGYSNQPQHF. The CDR3 coding sequence is TGTGCCAGCAGTACCGGGTATAGCAATCAGCCCCAGCATTTT.

This clone was observed once. J is TRBJ2-1 and V is TRBV19; D perhaps matches TRBD2 (6 bases). This CDR3 comprises 16 residues. The germline CDR1 and CDR2 sequences are LNHDA and SQIVND (reference sequence). Trimming cost V 7 bases and J 0 bases, with 16 bases left between them. This CDR3 is CASTRGSQSSYNEQFF. CDR3 coding DNA: TGTGCCAGTACCCGGGGGAGCCAAAGCTCCTACAATGAGCAGTTCTTC. Combining the CDR3 with reference TRBV19 and TRBJ2-1 gives the whole variable domain DGGITQSPKYLFRKEGQNVTLSCEQNLNHDAMYWYRQDPGQGLRLIYYSQIVNDFQKGDIAEGYSVSREKKESFPLTVTSAQKNPTAFYLCASTRGSQSSYNEQFFGPGTRLTVL.

Worth noting for this clone: Other DNA sequences within the sample encode an identical CDR3. This sequence joins TRBV18 and TRBJ2-7, with 9 bases aligning to TRBD1. V was pared by 3 bases and J by 1 base, with 4 bases of the junction left unmatched. The CDR3 contains 15 residues. Germline CDR1 reads KGHSH; CDR2 reads LQKENI. CDR3 amino acids: CASSPRDRESYEQYF. The CDR3 bases are TGTGCCAGCTCACCCCGGGACAGGGAATCCTACGAGCAGTACTTC.

This sequence joins TRBV3-1 (or the pseudogene TRBV3-2) and TRBJ1-2, with TRBD1 as a possible D gene (6 bases). The CDR3 is 15 residues long. Germline values: CDR1 LGHDT, CDR2 YNNKEL (reference sequence). V was clipped by 3 bases and J by 2 bases, with 13 bases between them. CDR3 in amino acids: CASSQMGATNYGYTF. The CDR3 DNA follows: TGTGCCAGCAGCCAGATGGGGGCCACCAACTATGGCTACACCTTC.

V usage is TRBV27 and J usage is TRBJ1-2; TRBD1 agrees at 10 bases. The CDR3 spans 14 residues. Unmatched junction bases numbered 7, after V lost 6 bases and J lost 6 bases. Germline values: CDR1 MNHEY, CDR2 SMNVEV (reference sequence). As DNA, the CDR3 is TGTGCCAGCAGGGGACAGGGGTTTACCAATGGCTACACCTTC. Translating it yields CASRGQGFTNGYTF.

This rearrangement joins TRBV5-5 to TRBJ2-7, with 7 bases matching TRBD1. The length of the CDR3 is 14 residues. The ends lost 0 bases at V and 5 bases at J; junction bases unmatched: 5. Germline V gene data show CDR1 as SGHKS and CDR2 as YYEKEE (reference sequence). For the CDR3, the DNA is TGTGCCAGCAGCTTGGAAGCTCAGGGGGACGAGCAGTACTTC. This codes for CASSLEAQGDEQYF.

The chain combines TRBV11-2 with TRBJ2-3, with TRBD2 matching 12 bases. Trimming took 5 bases from V and 4 from J; bases not matched to a gene: 7. Germline assignment: CDR1 SGHAT and CDR2 FQNNGV. This CDR3 is built from 16 residues. CDR3 coding DNA: TGTGCCAGCAGCAAACTGACTAGCGGGGGTTCAGATACGCAGTATTTT. Its protein product is CASSKLTSGGSDTQYF.

The V gene is TRBV28, the J gene TRBJ1-4; D not resolved. CDR3 length equals 16 residues. Germline V gene data show CDR1 as MDHEN and CDR2 as SYDVKM. V lost 6 bases, J lost 8 bases, and 22 bases lay in between. In nucleotides, the CDR3 is TGTGCCAGCAGCACGTCCGGGGAGGGTATGAGGGAAAAACTGTTTTTT. Its translation: CASSTSGEGMREKLFF.

This clone showed up just a few times. The CDR3 nucleotides read TGCGCCAGCAGCCTGGTGAGACAGGGGGTTGAAGCTTTCTTT. This gives the protein CASSLVRQGVEAFF. The chain links TRBV5-1 to TRBJ1-1; 9 bases align to TRBD1. The germline V gene has CDR1 SGHRS and CDR2 YFSETQ. The ends lost 4 bases at V and 7 bases at J; junction bases unmatched: 8. CDR3 length: 14 amino acids.